Listed below are T cell receptor beta chains from one sample, sequenced in a study of sequential checkpoint blockade in melanoma. Sequencing was performed with immunoSEQ multiplex PCR; in TCRdb, only in-frame clones are kept and a portion is missing. The sample contains 5,000 or so clones, 23% of which appear only once. This specimen consisted of tumor tissue (inferred from file names), obtained from a patient given nivolumab and ipilimumab in sequence. The origin of the receptors is a human donor with melanoma. CDR3s include the opening cysteine and the closing phenylalanine or tryptophan. The D gene is left open where the match is weak. Where a row states a size, it is once, few, many or the class of an expanded clone; other rows omit it.

j_call cdr3_length v_call d_call clone_size cdr3_nt cdr3_aa
TRBJ1-4 16 TRBV18 TRBD1 - TGTGCCAGCTCGCCCCCTGACAGGGAAGGGAGTGAAAAACTGTTTTTT CASSPPDREGSEKLFF
TRBJ1-1 15 TRBV19 - few TGTGCCAGTAGTAGCCAAGCGGGATGGAACACTGAAGCTTTCTTT CASSSQAGWNTEAFF
TRBJ2-3 15 TRBV5-1 - - TGCGCCAGCAGCCAGAGGACGGAAGTCACAGATACGCAGTATTTT CASSQRTEVTDTQYF
TRBJ1-3 14 TRBV11-3 - many TGTGCCAGCAGCTCCTCCTGGTCTGGAAACACCATATATTTT CASSSSWSGNTIYF
TRBJ1-5 15 TRBV6-8 - - TGTGCCAGCAGATCAATTGACGGTTACAATCAGCCCCAGCATTTT CASRSIDGYNQPQHF
TRBJ1-4 12 TRBV9 TRBD1 - TGTGCCACAGGACAGGGTCCTGAAAAACTGTTTTTT CATGQGPEKLFF
TRBJ2-7 14 TRBV5-1 - - TGCGCCAGCAGCTTGGGGGCAGGATACTACGAGCAGTACTTC CASSLGAGYYEQYF
TRBJ2-1 13 TRBV4-1 - few TGCGCCAGCAGCCGAGGACTGCAGGATGAGCAGTTCTTC CASSRGLQDEQFF
TRBJ2-1 14 TRBV15 - few TGTGCCACCAGCCCGGGACCCAGGTTAGATGAGCAGTTCTTC CATSPGPRLDEQFF
TRBJ2-1 13 TRBV10-2 - - TGCGCCAGCAGTGAGCAGGGGATAGGTGAGCAGTTCTTC CASSEQGIGEQFF
TRBJ1-1 16 TRBV6-8 TRBD1 - TGTGCCAGCAGTTACCCCAGGGGACAGGGTAACACTGAAGCTTTCTTT CASSYPRGQGNTEAFF
TRBJ1-1 14 TRBV28 - few TGTGCCAGCAGCCACGGGATCTTGGGGACTGAAGCTTTCTTT CASSHGILGTEAFF
TRBJ1-1 16 TRBV28 - - TGTGCCAGCAGCAAAGGGAACATCCCTTTGAGGACTGAAGCTTTCTTT CASSKGNIPLRTEAFF
TRBJ2-7 14 TRBV11-3 TRBD1 many TGTGCCAGCAGCCCCCGGGACAGGGCCTACGAGCAGTACTTC CASSPRDRAYEQYF
TRBJ2-1 14 TRBV6-8 TRBD1 - TGTGCCAGCTTACAGGGGGGACTCTACAATGAGCAGTTCTTC CASLQGGLYNEQFF
TRBJ2-5 15 TRBV5-1 TRBD2 - TGCGCCAGCAGCTTATATAGACTAGCGGGAGAGACCCAGTACTTC CASSLYRLAGETQYF
TRBJ1-4 17 TRBV11-3 TRBD1 many TGTGCCAGCAGCGACCCCACCGCAGGGGGAACTAATGAAAAACTGTTTTTT CASSDPTAGGTNEKLFF
TRBJ1-1 14 TRBV11-3 TRBD1 many TGTGCCAGCAGCGCGGGACAGGTTGTTCCTGAAGCTTTCTTT CASSAGQVVPEAFF
TRBJ1-4 15 TRBV9 - medium-sized TGTGCCAGCAGCGTAGGTGGGGCAACTAATGAAAAACTGTTTTTT CASSVGGATNEKLFF
TRBJ1-1 15 TRBV11-3 - many TGTGCCAGCAGCTTACTAACCTTCGGAGGCACTGAAGCTTTCTTT CASSLLTFGGTEAFF
TRBJ2-3 15 TRBV6-8 TRBD2 few TGTGCCAGCAGTTACTCGGCGGGGGGGGCAGATACGCAGTATTTT CASSYSAGGADTQYF
TRBJ1-4 16 TRBV28 TRBD1 few TGTGCCAGCAGCAGATTGTCCGGGACAGGAGGGGGGAAACTGTTTTTT CASSRLSGTGGGKLFF